Following are 13 T cell receptor beta chains from one sample sequenced in a study of blood T cell repertoires in COVID-19. Libraries were prepared by immunoSEQ multiplex PCR; TCRdb keeps only in-frame clonotypes and omits some of them. The table records approximately 250,000 clones, around 93% of them present only once. Sequenced sample: PBMCs or T cells enriched from blood (not recorded which). Every receptor here comes from a man between 40 and 49 years old who had been exposed to COVID-19.

The V call is TRBV6-6, the J call TRBJ1-4; no definite D call. The CDR3 sequence is 13 residues long. Trimming removed 10 bases at V and 5 bases at J, with 14 bases between. The germline CDR1 and CDR2 sequences are MNHNY and SVGAGI (reference sequence). CDR3 sequence: CATSLGRNEKLFF. The CDR3 DNA is TGTGCCACCTCACTCGGGAGAAATGAAAAACTGTTTTTT.

For the CDR3, the DNA is TGTGCCAGCAGCTCTAAACCCCGGGACAACCAAGAGACCCAGTACTTC. It codes for CASSSKPRDNQETQYF. V and J are TRBV7-2 and TRBJ2-5; weak D call: TRBD1 (6 bases). The germline V gene encodes CDR1 SGHTA and CDR2 FQGNSA. CDR3 length equals 16 residues. Trimming left V 4 bases short and J 0 bases short, with 15 bases between.

The chain couples TRBV27 to TRBJ1-2; tentatively, D is TRBD1 (6 bases). The V gene lost 6 bases and the J gene lost 4 bases, with 15 bases spanning the gap. Germline lookup yields CDR1 MNHEY and CDR2 SMNVEV (reference sequence). The CDR3 is 14 amino acids. The CDR3 sequence: CASSPRGGIYGYTF. The CDR3 nucleotides read TGTGCCAGCAGCCCGCGGGGGGGCATCTATGGCTACACCTTC.

The chain combines TRBV18 with TRBJ2-3; maybe TRBD2 (7 bases). The CDR3 covers 14 residues. Germline V gene data show CDR1 as KGHSH and CDR2 as LQKENI. V was shortened by 3 bases and J by 6 bases, with 13 bases between the two germline ends. The CDR3 here is CASSPAGAGDTQYF. DNA for the CDR3: TGTGCCAGCTCACCGGCGGGGGCTGGGGATACGCAGTATTTT.

The genes are TRBV13 and TRBJ1-5, with 7 bases aligning to TRBD1. The germline V gene has CDR1 PRHDT and CDR2 FYEKMQ (reference sequence). J was trimmed by 7 bases and V by 4 bases; bases with no gene match: 16. There are 17 residues in the CDR3. CDR3 loop: CASSSSVGGSSGQPQHF. The CDR3 region has the DNA TGTGCCAGCAGCTCTAGTGTAGGGGGCAGTTCGGGACAGCCCCAGCATTTT.

The chain carries TRBV28 and TRBJ2-1; TRBD2 matches at 7 bases. There are 12 residues in the CDR3. V lost 8 bases, J lost 5 bases, and 3 bases stayed unmatched. Germline V gene sequence: CDR1 MDHEN, CDR2 SYDVKM. CDR3 bases: TGTGCCAGCGGGGGGGGAGACAATGAGCAGTTCTTC. Amino acid sequence: CASGGGDNEQFF.

The V gene is TRBV9, the J gene TRBJ1-1, with D tentatively TRBD1 (6 bases). Looked up from germline, CDR1 is SGDLS and CDR2 is YYNGEE. The CDR3 has 12 amino acids. V was trimmed by 5 bases and J by 1 base, leaving 6 bases between them. The CDR3 region is CASRGQNTEAFF. As DNA, the CDR3 is TGTGCCAGCAGGGGACAGAACACTGAAGCTTTCTTT.

This sequence joins TRBV4-2 and TRBJ2-5; maybe TRBD2 (5 bases). The CDR3 sequence is 16 residues long. CDR1 LGHNA and CDR2 YNFKEQ come from the germline V gene. Between the trimmed V and J ends, which lost 1 base and 0 bases, there was a span of 12 bases. As DNA, the CDR3 is TGTGCCAGCAGCCAAGCGCAGCGGTTGTACCAAGAGACCCAGTACTTC. Its protein is CASSQAQRLYQETQYF.

V is TRBV18 and J is TRBJ2-4, with a possible D match to TRBD1 (5 bases). V gave up 1 base and J gave up 5 bases, with 15 bases separating them. The CDR3 is 16 amino acids. Germline CDR1 reads KGHSH; CDR2 reads LQKENI. For the CDR3, the DNA is TGTGCCAGCTCACCACTACCAGGGAACGAAGAAAACATTCAGTACTTC. Translation gives CASSPLPGNEENIQYF.

Points on this clone: One end of the junction fails to match germline, which may point to a read error. The V call is TRBV6-4, the J call TRBJ1-2; 8 nucleotides agree with TRBD1. Germline CDR1 reads MRHNA; CDR2 reads SNTAGT. CDR3 length: 20 residues. This CDR3 reads CASSDSLSGQGEGKGYGYTF. CDR3 in DNA: TGTGCCAGCAGTGACTCCCTTTCCGGACAGGGAGAAGGGAAGGGGTATGGCTATACCTTC.

On this clone itself: Additional DNA sequences in this sample encode the identical CDR3. V and J are TRBV30 and TRBJ2-3; 8 bases align to TRBD2. CDR3 length: 15 amino acids. V lost 0 bases to trimming and J lost 0 bases; unmatched junction nucleotides: 2. Germline V gene data show CDR1 as GTSNPN and CDR2 as SVGIG (reference sequence). CDR3: CAWSVLAASTDTQYF. In DNA, the CDR3 is TGTGCCTGGAGTGTACTAGCGGCCAGCACAGATACGCAGTATTTT.

This clone was recorded once. The chain has TRBV7-3 and TRBJ2-2, with a weak D call TRBD2 (6 bases). The CDR3 consists of 16 residues. Germline V gives CDR1 SGHTA, CDR2 FQGTGA. V was shortened by 2 bases and J by 7 bases, with 17 bases between the two germline ends. The CDR3 DNA reads TGTGCCAGCAGCTTAGTAGCAGCGAGGCGGGGCGGGGAGCTGTTTTTT. Its protein is CASSLVAARRGGELFF.

The genes are TRBV23-1 and TRBJ1-6; D might be TRBD1 (5 bases). TRBV23-1 is given ORF status, its function remaining uncertain. The CDR3 runs to 16 residues. Between the trimmed V and J ends, which lost 3 bases and 10 bases, there was a span of 19 bases. The CDR3, as DNA: TGCGCCAGCAGTCACTCCTCCGGGACGGGAGGATCACCCCTCCACTTT. It translates to CASSHSSGTGGSPLHF.